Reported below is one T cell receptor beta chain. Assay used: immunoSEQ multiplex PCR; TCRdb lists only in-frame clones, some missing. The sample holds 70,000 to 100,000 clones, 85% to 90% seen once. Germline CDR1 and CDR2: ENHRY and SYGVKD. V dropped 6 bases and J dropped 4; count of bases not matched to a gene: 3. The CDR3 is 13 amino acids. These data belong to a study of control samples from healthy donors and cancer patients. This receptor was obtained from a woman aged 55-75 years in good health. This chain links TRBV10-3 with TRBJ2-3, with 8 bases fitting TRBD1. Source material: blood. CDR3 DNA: TGTGCCATCAGGGACAGGGTATCAGATACGCAGTATTTT. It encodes CAIRDRVSDTQYF.